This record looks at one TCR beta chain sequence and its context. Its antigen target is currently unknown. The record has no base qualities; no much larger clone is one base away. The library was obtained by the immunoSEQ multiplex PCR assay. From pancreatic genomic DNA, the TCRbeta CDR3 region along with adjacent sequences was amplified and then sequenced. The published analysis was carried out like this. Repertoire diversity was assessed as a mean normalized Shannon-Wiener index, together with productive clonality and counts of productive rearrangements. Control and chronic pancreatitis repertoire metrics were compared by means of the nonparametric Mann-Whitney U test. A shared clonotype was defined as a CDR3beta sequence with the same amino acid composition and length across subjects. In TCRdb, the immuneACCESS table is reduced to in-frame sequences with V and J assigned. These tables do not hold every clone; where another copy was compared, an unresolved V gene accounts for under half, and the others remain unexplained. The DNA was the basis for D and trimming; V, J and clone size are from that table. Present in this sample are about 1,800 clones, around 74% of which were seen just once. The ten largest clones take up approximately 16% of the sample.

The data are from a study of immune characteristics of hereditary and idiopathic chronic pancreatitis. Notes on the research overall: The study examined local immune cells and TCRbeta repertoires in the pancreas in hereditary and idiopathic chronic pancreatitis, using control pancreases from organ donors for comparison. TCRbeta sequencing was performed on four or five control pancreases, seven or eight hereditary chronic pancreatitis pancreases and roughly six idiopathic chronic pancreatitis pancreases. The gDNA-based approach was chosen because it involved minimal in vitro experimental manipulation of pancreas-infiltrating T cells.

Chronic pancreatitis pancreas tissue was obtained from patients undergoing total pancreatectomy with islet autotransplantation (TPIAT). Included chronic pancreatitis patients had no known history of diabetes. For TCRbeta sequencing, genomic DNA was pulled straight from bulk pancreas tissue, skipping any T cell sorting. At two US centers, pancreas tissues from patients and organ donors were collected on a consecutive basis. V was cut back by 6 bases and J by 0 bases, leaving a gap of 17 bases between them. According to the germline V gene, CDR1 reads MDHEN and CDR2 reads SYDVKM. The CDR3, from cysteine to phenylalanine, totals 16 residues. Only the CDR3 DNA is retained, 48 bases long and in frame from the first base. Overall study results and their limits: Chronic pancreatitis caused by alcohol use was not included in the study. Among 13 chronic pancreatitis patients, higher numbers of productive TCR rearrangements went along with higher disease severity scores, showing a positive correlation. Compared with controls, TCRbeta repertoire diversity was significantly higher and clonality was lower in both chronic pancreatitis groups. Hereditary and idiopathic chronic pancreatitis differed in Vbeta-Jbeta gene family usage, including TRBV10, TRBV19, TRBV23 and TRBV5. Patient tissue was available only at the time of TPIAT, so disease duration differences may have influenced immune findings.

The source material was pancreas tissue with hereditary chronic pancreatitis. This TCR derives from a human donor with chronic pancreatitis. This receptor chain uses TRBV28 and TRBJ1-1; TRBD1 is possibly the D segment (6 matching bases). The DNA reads TGTGCCAGCAGCCCGGGGACATCTACCATGAACACTGAAGCTTTCTTT. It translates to CASSPGTSTMNTEAFF.